This section outlines one T cell receptor beta chain sequence together with its context. Its specificity is unknown. This record belongs to a study of T-cell reconstitution after alpha-beta-depleted transplantation in children. For TCRbeta, the library was prepared with unique molecular identifiers. TCRdb passed the PCR reads through MiXCR, listing each CDR3 protein once. The repertoire holds approximately 230,000 distinct CDR3 sequences, with about 24% as singletons. General observations from the study: Newly made T cells mostly supplied T-cell counts and diversity one year after transplant. Some patients' high day-60 TCRbeta diversity was attributed to recipient cells surviving conditioning. About two months after transplant, alpha-beta T cells reportedly came from several hundred expanded graft clones.

Unmatched junction bases numbered 13, after V lost 1 base and J lost 11 bases. CDR3 length equals 16 residues. The V gene's germline CDR1 is SGHAT and CDR2 FQNNGV. The genes are TRBV11-2 and TRBJ1-3; TRBD1 matches at 8 bases. The source is a female patient aged 2 to 10 who had a stem cell transplant for congenital amegakaryocytic thrombocytopenia, so the T cells may come from the graft donor. The sample here was PBMCs, mostly from graft donor cells, taken 360 days after TCRalphabeta/CD19-depleted stem cell transplant. The CDR3, as DNA: TGTGCCAGCAGCTTAGCCCTGGGACAGGCACGGAGCTCCATATATTTT. This encodes CASSLALGQARSSIYF.